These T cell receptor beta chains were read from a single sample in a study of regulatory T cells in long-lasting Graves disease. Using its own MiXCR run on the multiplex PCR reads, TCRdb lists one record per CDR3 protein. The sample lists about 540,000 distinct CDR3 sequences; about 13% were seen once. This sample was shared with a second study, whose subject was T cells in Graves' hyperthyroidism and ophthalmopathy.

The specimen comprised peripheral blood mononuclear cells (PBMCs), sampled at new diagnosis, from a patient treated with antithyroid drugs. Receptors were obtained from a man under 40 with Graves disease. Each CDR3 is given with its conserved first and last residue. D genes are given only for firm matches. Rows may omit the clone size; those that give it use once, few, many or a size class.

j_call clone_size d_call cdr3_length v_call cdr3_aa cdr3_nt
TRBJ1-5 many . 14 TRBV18 CASSVQNSNQPQHF TGTGCCAGCTCAGTACAGAATAGCAATCAGCCCCAGCATTTT
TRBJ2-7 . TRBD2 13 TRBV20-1 CSAMDGGTFEQYF TGCAGTGCTATGGACGGGGGGACGTTCGAGCAGTACTTC
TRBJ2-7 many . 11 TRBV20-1 CSASAGDEQYF TGCAGTGCTAGCGCTGGGGACGAGCAGTACTTC
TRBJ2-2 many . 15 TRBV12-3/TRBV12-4 CASSPQSGNTGELFF TGTGCCAGCAGTCCCCAGAGCGGGAACACCGGGGAGCTGTTTTTT
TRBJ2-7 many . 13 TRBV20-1 CSAPPGPKGEQYF TGCAGTGCGCCGCCGGGACCCAAGGGAGAGCAGTACTTC
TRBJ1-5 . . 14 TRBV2 CASSEDGVNQPQHF TGTGCCAGCAGTGAGGATGGAGTCAATCAGCCCCAGCATTTT
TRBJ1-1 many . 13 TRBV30 CAWSRGTNSEAFF TGTGCCTGGAGTAGGGGAACAAATAGTGAAGCTTTCTTT
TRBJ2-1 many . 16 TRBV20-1 CSARDLRLSSYNEQFF TGCAGTGCTAGAGATCTTCGGCTGAGCTCCTACAATGAGCAGTTCTTC
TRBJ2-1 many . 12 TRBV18 CASSPPGHEQFF TGTGCCAGCTCACCTCCGGGCCATGAGCAGTTCTTC
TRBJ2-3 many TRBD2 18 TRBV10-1 CASSESTRGTSGTDTQYF TGCGCCAGCAGTGAGTCGACAAGGGGGACTAGCGGGACAGATACGCAGTATTTT
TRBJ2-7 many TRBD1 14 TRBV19 CASSFRQGPYEQYF TGTGCCAGTAGTTTTCGACAGGGACCCTACGAGCAGTACTTC
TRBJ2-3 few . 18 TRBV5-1 CASRAIRREKGDTDTQYF TGCGCCAGCAGGGCGATCCGGCGGGAGAAGGGGGACACAGATACGCAGTATTTT
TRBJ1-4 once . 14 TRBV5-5 CASSSGIHNEKLFF TGTGCCAGCAGCTCCGGTATCCATAATGAAAAACTGTTTTTT